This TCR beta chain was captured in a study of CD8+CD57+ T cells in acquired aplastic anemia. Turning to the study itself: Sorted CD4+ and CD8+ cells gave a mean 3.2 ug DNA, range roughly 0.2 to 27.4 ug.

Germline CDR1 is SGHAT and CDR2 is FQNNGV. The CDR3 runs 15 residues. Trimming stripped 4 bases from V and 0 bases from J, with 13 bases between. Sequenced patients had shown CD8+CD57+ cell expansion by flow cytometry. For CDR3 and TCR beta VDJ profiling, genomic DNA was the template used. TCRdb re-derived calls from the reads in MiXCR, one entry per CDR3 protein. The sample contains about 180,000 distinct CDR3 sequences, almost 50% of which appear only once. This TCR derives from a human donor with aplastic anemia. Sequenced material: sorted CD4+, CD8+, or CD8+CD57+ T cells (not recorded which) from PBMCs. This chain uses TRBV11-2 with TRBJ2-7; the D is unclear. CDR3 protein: CASSSYSGYSYEQYF. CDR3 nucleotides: TGTGCCAGCAGCTCCTACTCTGGTTACTCCTACGAGCAGTACTTC.